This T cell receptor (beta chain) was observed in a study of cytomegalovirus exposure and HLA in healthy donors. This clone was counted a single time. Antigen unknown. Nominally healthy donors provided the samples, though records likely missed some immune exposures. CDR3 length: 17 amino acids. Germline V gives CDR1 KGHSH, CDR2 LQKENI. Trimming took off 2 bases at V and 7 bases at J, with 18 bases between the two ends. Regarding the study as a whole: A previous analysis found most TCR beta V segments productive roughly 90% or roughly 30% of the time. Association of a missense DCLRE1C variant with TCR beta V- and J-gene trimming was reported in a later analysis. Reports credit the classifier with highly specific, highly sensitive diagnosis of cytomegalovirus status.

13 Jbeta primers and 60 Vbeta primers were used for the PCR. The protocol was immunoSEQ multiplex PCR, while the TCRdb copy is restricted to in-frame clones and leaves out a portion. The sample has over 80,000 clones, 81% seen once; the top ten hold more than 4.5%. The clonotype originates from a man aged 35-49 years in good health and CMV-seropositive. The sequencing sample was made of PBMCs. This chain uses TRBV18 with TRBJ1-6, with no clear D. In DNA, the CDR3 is TGTGCCAGCTCACCATCGCTAGTTCCCTTTTCGAATTCACCCCTCCACTTT. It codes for CASSPSLVPFSNSPLHF.